These 8 T cell receptor beta chains originate from one sample sequenced in a study of T cell responses to AZD1222 COVID-19 vaccine. TCRdb's table, derived via immunoSEQ multiplex PCR, lists solely in-frame clones and lacks some. The data contain some 130,000 clones, 90% to 95% of them singletons. This specimen was peripheral blood, taken 28 days after the second AZD1222 dose. All receptors come from an adult who received the AZD1222 COVID-19 vaccine.

The gene calls are TRBV7-9 and TRBJ1-2; TRBD1 might be the D (6 bases). V lost 5 bases to trimming and J lost 2 bases, with 21 bases between them. Germline assignment: CDR1 SEHNR and CDR2 FQNEAQ (reference sequence). The CDR3 length is 17 residues. The CDR3 region has the DNA TGTGCCAGCAGCCGAACGAGGACATCTGGGGGCAACTATGGCTACACCTTC. Its protein product is CASSRTRTSGGNYGYTF.

The rearrangement links TRBV7-2 to TRBJ2-3; D is unresolved. This CDR3 spans 14 amino acids. V gave up 1 base and J gave up 2 bases, with 7 bases separating them. CDR1 SGHTA and CDR2 FQGNSA come from the germline V gene. CDR3 amino acids: CASSLGVNTDTQYF. In DNA, the CDR3 is TGTGCCAGCAGCTTAGGGGTCAACACAGATACGCAGTATTTT.

This CDR3 is CASSLGQGMTGYTF. The CDR3 bases are TGTGCCAGCAGCTTGGGACAGGGAATGACAGGCTACACCTTC. The chain couples TRBV5-8 to TRBJ1-2, with 7 bases that match TRBD1. The germline CDR1 and CDR2 sequences are SGHTS and YDEGEE. There are 14 residues in the CDR3. With V trimmed by 0 bases and J by 8 bases, 7 bases remained unmatched. The whole variable domain, filled in from reference TRBV5-8 and TRBJ1-2, reads EAGVTQSPTHLIKTRGQQATLRCSPISGHTSVYWYQQALGLGLQFLLWYDEGEERNRGNFPPRFSGRQFPNYSSELNVNALELEDSALYLCASSLGQGMTGYTFGSGTRLTVV.

The rearrangement links TRBV18 to TRBJ2-1, with TRBD2 identical over 13 bases. The CDR3 is 18 amino acids. The germline CDR1 and CDR2 sequences are KGHSH and LQKENI. V was pared by 4 bases and J by 3 bases, with 9 bases of the junction left unmatched. This CDR3 reads CASSQITSGGGFYNEQFF. In nucleotides, the CDR3 is TGTGCCAGCTCACAAATCACTAGCGGGGGGGGCTTCTACAATGAGCAGTTCTTC. Full variable domain (missing parts from reference TRBV18 and TRBJ2-1): NAGVMQNPRHLVRRRGQEARLRCSPMKGHSHVYWYRQLPEEGLKFMVYLQKENIIDESGMPKERFSAEFPKEGPSILRIQQVVRGDSAAYFCASSQITSGGGFYNEQFFGPGTRLTVL.

The chain joins TRBV5-4 to TRBJ1-1, with a possible D match to TRBD1 (6 bases). The V end was cut by 4 bases, the J end by 4 bases, with 11 bases between. CDR1 is SGHNT and CDR2 is YYREEE in the germline V gene (reference sequence). The CDR3 spans 13 residues. The CDR3 DNA reads as TGTGCCAGCAGCCCAGGGGCTCCCACTGAAGCTTTCTTT. Translated: CASSPGAPTEAFF.

The genes are TRBV27 and TRBJ2-4; D remains ambiguous. This CDR3 has 13 residues. Germline V CDR1 and CDR2: MNHEY, SMNVEV (reference sequence). V dropped 5 bases and J dropped 1 base, with 6 bases sitting between them. The CDR3 DNA reads TGTGCCAGCAGTCTCCACGCCAAAAACATTCAGTACTTC. Translated, it gives CASSLHAKNIQYF.

The gene calls are TRBV29-1 and TRBJ1-5; 9 nucleotides agree with TRBD1. J was trimmed by 7 bases and V by 6 bases; bases with no gene match: 7. CDR3 length: 13 residues. Germline-derived CDR1 and CDR2 are SQVTM and ANQGSEA. CDR3: CSVRTGVGQPQHF. The DNA of the CDR3 is TGCAGCGTACGGACAGGGGTGGGACAGCCCCAGCATTTT.

J is TRBJ2-6 and V is TRBV19, with TRBD1 as a possible D gene (5 bases). Germline V gene sequence: CDR1 LNHDA, CDR2 SQIVND (reference sequence). With 5 bases removed from V and 2 bases from J, the gap between germline ends came to 10 bases. CDR3 size: 15 residues. The CDR3: CASSLGRTGANVLTF. CDR3 bases: TGTGCCAGTAGTTTGGGGCGGACTGGGGCCAACGTCCTGACTTTC.